What follows is one T cell receptor beta chain and its context. Per germline, CDR1 SGHRS and CDR2 YFSETQ. There are 18 residues in the CDR3. The V gene lost 0 bases and the J gene lost 0 bases, with 18 bases spanning the gap. The data belong to a study of shared clonotypes between healthy human individuals. Nashville, Tennessee was home to all donors, who were Caucasian adults. Here immunoSEQ multiplex PCR was the method, and the copy in TCRdb shows in-frame clones only, minus some. The table has around 2.5 million clones, roughly 93% seen once; the top ten hold approximately 0.37%. The clonotype was recovered from a man younger than 30 in good health. Some clones in this sample may be carry-over from other donors' samples. Sequencing input: naive CD4+ T cells from PBMCs. Subset indicated: CD45RA+ positively selected. V gene TRBV5-1 combines with J gene TRBJ1-1, with D possibly TRBD1 on 6 matching bases. This CDR3 reads CASSLVAGAVLLNTEAFF. Written as DNA, the CDR3 is TGCGCCAGCAGCTTGGTTGCAGGGGCCGTACTCTTGAACACTGAAGCTTTCTTT.